The 11 T cell receptor beta chains below all came from one sample that was sequenced in a study of CD4 T cells in relation to SARS-CoV-2 and coronaviruses. TCRdb's table, derived via immunoSEQ multiplex PCR, lists solely in-frame clones and lacks some. The table has 25,000 to 30,000 clones, roughly 82% seen once. No cognate antigen is known for these TCRs. The unexposed donors gave CD4+ T cells in about 2010-2019, prior to COVID-19. After more than eight days of culture, CD4+ T cells were isolated. Sequencing input: CD4+ T cells from PBMCs, cultured in vitro. These receptors all come from a human donor in good health.

The gene calls are TRBV2 and TRBJ2-3; D is uncertain. The germline gives CDR1 SNHLY, CDR2 FYNNEI. Trimming left V 1 base short and J 5 bases short, with 4 bases between. The CDR3 is made up of 12 amino acids. In DNA, the CDR3 is TGTGCCAGCAGTGAAGTAGTAGATACGCAGTATTTT. It is translated as CASSEVVDTQYF.

The chain combines TRBV7-3 with TRBJ1-3, with 11 bases identical to TRBD1. J lost 2 bases, V lost 3 bases, and 0 bases had no gene match. Germline V CDR1 and CDR2: SGHTA, FQGTGA. There are 15 residues in the CDR3. The chain's CDR3 is CASSLDRGPGNTIYF. The CDR3, as DNA: TGTGCCAGCAGCTTGGACAGGGGGCCTGGAAACACCATATATTTT.

This chain uses TRBV2 with TRBJ1-6; tentative D call: TRBD1 (5 bases). CDR1 is SNHLY and CDR2 is FYNNEI in the germline V gene. V shed 5 bases and J shed 14 bases, with 28 bases lying between them. CDR3 length: 17 residues. The CDR3 reads CASSTNVRDWDLPALHF. The DNA for the CDR3 is TGTGCCAGCAGTACCAATGTTCGGGACTGGGACCTCCCGGCCCTCCACTTT.

CDR3 in DNA: TGTGCCAGCAGCTTGGGTGCTAGACAGGACTCTGGAAACACCATATATTTT. This encodes CASSLGARQDSGNTIYF. The chain combines TRBV5-4 with TRBJ1-3; maybe TRBD1 (6 bases). V lost 0 bases and J lost 0, with 13 bases in between. The CDR3 has 17 residues. Germline V gene lookup returns CDR1 SGHNT and CDR2 YYREEE (reference sequence).

The chain employs TRBV25-1 and TRBJ2-5, with 7 nucleotides matching TRBD2. Looked up from germline, CDR1 is MGHDK and CDR2 is SYGVNS. This CDR3 is built from 13 residues. With 8 bases clipped from V and 0 bases from J, the junction kept 3 bases outside the gene matches. The CDR3 sequence: CASSLADQETQYF. The DNA for the CDR3 is TGTGCCAGCTCTCTAGCGGACCAAGAGACCCAGTACTTC.

This chain joins TRBV3-1 (or the pseudogene TRBV3-2) and TRBJ2-3; TRBD2 agrees at 9 bases. The CDR3 contains 15 residues. The J segment lost 2 bases and the V segment lost 6 bases, leaving 6 bases of the junction unmatched. In germline, CDR1 is LGHDT, CDR2 YNNKEL (reference sequence). CDR3 sequence reads: CASRPTSGPTDTQYF. The CDR3 region has the DNA TGTGCCAGCAGACCGACTAGCGGCCCCACAGATACGCAGTATTTT.

This clone was observed a single time. The chain couples TRBV6-5 to TRBJ2-7; 7 bases agree with TRBD1. The CDR3 is made up of 15 amino acids. Germline loops: CDR1 MNHEY, CDR2 SVGAGI. Trimming removed 6 bases from V and 2 bases from J; junction bases left unmatched: 10. In nucleotides, the CDR3 is TGTGCCAGCAGCCCCCTGGACAGGCGAACCTACGAGCAGTACTTC. Translated, it gives CASSPLDRRTYEQYF.

This clone was detected a few times. The rearrangement joins TRBV7-2 to TRBJ2-1, with 7 bases that match TRBD1. V lost 0 bases to trimming and J lost 2 bases; unmatched junction nucleotides: 4. CDR1 and CDR2 from the germline V gene are SGHTA and FQGNSA. This CDR3 has 16 residues. CDR3 in amino acids: CASSLADRLPYNEQFF. CDR3 DNA sequence: TGTGCCAGCAGCTTAGCGGACAGGCTACCCTACAATGAGCAGTTCTTC. Full variable domain (remainder filled in from reference TRBV7-2 and TRBJ2-1): GAGVSQSPSNKVTEKGKDVELRCDPISGHTALYWYRQSLGQGLEFLIYFQGNSAPDKSGLPSDRFSAERTGGSVSTLTIQRTQQEDSAVYLCASSLADRLPYNEQFFGPGTRLTVL.

The rearrangement links TRBV7-2 to TRBJ2-2, with D possibly matching TRBD1 (5 bases). CDR1 and CDR2 (germline): SGHTA, FQGNSA. With 1 base removed from V and 2 bases from J, the gap between germline ends came to 11 bases. The CDR3 runs to 16 residues. The DNA for the CDR3 is TGTGCCAGCAGCTTAGAGCCCAGGGCTAACACCGGGGAGCTGTTTTTT. Its translation is CASSLEPRANTGELFF.

This chain connects TRBV5-6 to TRBJ1-4; a weak D match, TRBD1 (5 bases). The CDR3 has 15 residues. V lost 4 bases to trimming and J lost 8 bases, with 18 bases between them. CDR1 SGHDT and CDR2 YYEEEE come from the germline V gene. CDR3 bases: TGTGCCAGCAGCCATCTAAGGGACGGACTCGAAAAACTGTTTTTT. Translation gives CASSHLRDGLEKLFF.

The J gene is TRBJ2-3, the V gene TRBV5-6; possible D gene TRBD1, 6 bases. Per the germline V gene, CDR1 is SGHDT and CDR2 is YYEEEE. Trimming removed 4 bases at V and 2 bases at J, with 11 bases between. The CDR3 loop spans 14 amino acids. This chain's CDR3 is CASSPTGATDTQYF. The CDR3 DNA is TGTGCCAGCAGCCCGACAGGAGCCACAGATACGCAGTATTTT.